This T cell receptor beta chain emerged from a study of blood T cell repertoires in COVID-19. Sequencing used immunoSEQ multiplex PCR; TCRdb keeps in-frame clones, though not all of them. The sample holds a few hundred thousand clones, less than 90% seen once. Losses at the gene ends were 9 bases for V and 9 bases for J; bases not matched to a gene: 8. CDR3 size: 12 residues. CDR1 is MNHEY, CDR2 SVGAGI, per germline. Sequenced input: PBMCs or T cells enriched from blood (not recorded which). The receptor was isolated from a woman aged 45 to 65 who had recovered from COVID-19. The chain is built from TRBV6-5 and TRBJ2-7, with 10 bases that match TRBD1. CDR3 protein: CASSGTGAVQYF. In DNA form, the CDR3 reads TGTGCCAGTTCCGGGACAGGGGCTGTGCAGTACTTC.